This T cell receptor beta chain was retrieved from a study of blood T cell repertoires in COVID-19. In germline, CDR1 is MNHEY, CDR2 SVGAGI. V was pared by 6 bases and J by 5 bases, with 3 bases of the junction left unmatched. The CDR3 is 13 amino acids. Using immunoSEQ multiplex PCR, the repertoire was profiled, and TCRdb retains in-frame clones only, with some absent. Here the sample spans around 120,000 clones, 90% being singletons. This receptor was obtained from a man aged 55-75 years with COVID-19, enrolled during active disease. Sequencing was carried out using peripheral blood. The chain links TRBV6-5 to TRBJ1-5; 8 bases are a match to TRBD1. The CDR3 loop reads CASSADRDQPQHF. The CDR3 nucleotides are TGTGCCAGCAGCGCGGACAGGGATCAGCCCCAGCATTTT.